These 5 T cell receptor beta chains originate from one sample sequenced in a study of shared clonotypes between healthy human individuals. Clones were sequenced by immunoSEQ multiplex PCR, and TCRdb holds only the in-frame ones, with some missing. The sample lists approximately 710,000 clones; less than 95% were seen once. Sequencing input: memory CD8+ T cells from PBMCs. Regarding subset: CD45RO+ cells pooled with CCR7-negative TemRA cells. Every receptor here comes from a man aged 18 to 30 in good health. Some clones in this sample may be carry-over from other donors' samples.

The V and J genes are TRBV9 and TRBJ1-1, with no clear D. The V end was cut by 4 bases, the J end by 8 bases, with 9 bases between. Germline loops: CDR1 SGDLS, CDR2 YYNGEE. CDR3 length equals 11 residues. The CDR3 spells CASSQGREAFF. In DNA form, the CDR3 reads TGTGCCAGCAGCCAAGGCAGGGAAGCTTTCTTT.

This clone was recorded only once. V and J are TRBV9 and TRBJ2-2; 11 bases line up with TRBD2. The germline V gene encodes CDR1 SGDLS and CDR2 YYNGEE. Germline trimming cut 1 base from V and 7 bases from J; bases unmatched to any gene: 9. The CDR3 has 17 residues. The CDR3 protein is CASSVISGRGSYGELFF. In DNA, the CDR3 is TGTGCCAGCAGCGTAATTAGCGGGAGGGGATCATACGGGGAGCTGTTTTTT.

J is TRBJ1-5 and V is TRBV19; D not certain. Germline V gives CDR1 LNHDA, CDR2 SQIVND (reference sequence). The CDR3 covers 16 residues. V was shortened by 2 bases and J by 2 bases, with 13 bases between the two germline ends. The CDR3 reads CASSIFGSPGNQPQHF. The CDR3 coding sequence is TGTGCCAGTAGTATATTTGGGTCTCCAGGCAATCAGCCCCAGCATTTT.

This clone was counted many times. The CDR3 spells CASSELPDSFYQPQHF. The CDR3 DNA sequence: TGTGCCAGCAGTGAACTTCCGGACAGTTTTTATCAGCCCCAGCATTTT. The rearrangement links TRBV6-1 to TRBJ1-5, with TRBD1 as a possible D gene (6 bases). V was cut by 2 bases and J by 5 bases, with 16 bases left in between. The CDR3 loop spans 16 amino acids. CDR1 is MNHNS and CDR2 is SASEGT in the germline V gene.

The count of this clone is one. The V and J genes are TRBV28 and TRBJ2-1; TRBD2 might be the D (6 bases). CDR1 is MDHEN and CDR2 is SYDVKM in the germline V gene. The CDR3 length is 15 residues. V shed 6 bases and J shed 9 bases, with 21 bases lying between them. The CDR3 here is CASSPRDFKGIEQFF. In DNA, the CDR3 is TGTGCCAGCAGCCCTCGGGACTTTAAGGGGATTGAGCAGTTCTTC. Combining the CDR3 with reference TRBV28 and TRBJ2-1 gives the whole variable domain DVKVTQSSRYLVKRTGEKVFLECVQDMDHENMFWYRQDPGLGLRLIYFSYDVKMKEKGDIPEGYSVSREKKERFSLILESASTNQTSMYLCASSPRDFKGIEQFFGPGTRLTVL.